The 30 T cell receptor beta chains listed next were all sequenced from one sample in a study of blood T cell repertoires in COVID-19. Data came from immunoSEQ multiplex PCR; TCRdb stores just in-frame clones and leaves some out. Found here are about 250,000 clones, approximately 91% of them singletons; the top ten hold roughly 0.79%. The material sequenced was peripheral blood. These receptor sequences come from a man aged 30 to 45 with COVID-19, enrolled during active disease.

The chain joins TRBV29-1 to TRBJ1-3; D call uncertain. CDR1 and CDR2 from the germline V gene are SQVTM and ANQGSEA. Trimming took off 4 bases at V and 4 bases at J, with 14 bases between the two ends. The CDR3 sequence is 14 residues long. The CDR3, as DNA: TGCAGCGTTGGAGGTGGCGAGCTCGGAAACACCATATATTTT. This encodes CSVGGGELGNTIYF.

The chain combines TRBV19 with TRBJ1-1, with 8 bases lining up with TRBD1. The junction had 6 bases not matched to a gene; V was cut back by 3 bases and J by 3 bases. This CDR3 contains 15 residues. Germline CDR1 and CDR2: LNHDA and SQIVND (reference sequence). CDR3 coding DNA: TGTGCCAGTAGTATCTTGACAGGGGCGGACACTGAAGCTTTCTTT. This sequence encodes CASSILTGADTEAFF.

The V call is TRBV6-5, the J call TRBJ1-1; D is unresolved. The CDR3 covers 13 residues. Germline loops: CDR1 MNHEY, CDR2 SVGAGI. The V gene lost 6 bases and the J gene lost 1 base, with 9 bases spanning the gap. The CDR3 region is CASRAGGNTEAFF. The CDR3, as DNA: TGTGCCAGCAGAGCCGGAGGGAACACTGAAGCTTTCTTT.

The chain uses TRBV23-1 and TRBJ1-2, with 7 nucleotides matching TRBD1. TRBV23-1 is marked as an open reading frame, function uncertain. CDR3 length: 13 amino acids. V lost 5 bases and J lost 7; bases outside the gene matches: 7. CDR3 in amino acids: CASSINRGGGYTF. The CDR3 DNA reads as TGCGCCAGCAGTATAAACAGGGGAGGTGGCTACACCTTC.

This clone was counted between two and nine times. The rearrangement links TRBV18 to TRBJ1-4, with 7 nucleotides matching TRBD1. V lost 4 bases, J lost 8 bases, and 10 bases stayed unmatched. CDR1 and CDR2 (germline): KGHSH, LQKENI. The CDR3 runs to 15 residues. For the CDR3, the DNA is TGTGCCAGCTCACAACCCGGGACAGCAACCGAAAAACTGTTTTTT. Translating gives CASSQPGTATEKLFF.

The gene calls are TRBV19 and TRBJ1-1; D ambiguous. V lost 11 bases and J lost 4, with 14 bases in between. Germline loops: CDR1 LNHDA, CDR2 SQIVND (reference sequence). The CDR3 length is 12 residues. The CDR3 nucleotides are TGTGCCGCCAGAGGCGGGGTCACTGAAGCTTTCTTT. This codes for CAARGGVTEAFF.

This clone was detected only a few times. This chain uses TRBV5-4 with TRBJ1-3; D is undetermined. Germline V gives CDR1 SGHNT, CDR2 YYREEE (reference sequence). CDR3 length equals 13 residues. In DNA, the CDR3 is TGTGCTAGTCACGGGGACTCTGGAAACACCATATATTTT. Translated: CASHGDSGNTIYF.

The CDR3 spells CASSLRGPDTEAFF. For the CDR3, the DNA is TGTGCCAGCAGCCTCAGGGGGCCGGACACTGAAGCTTTCTTT. This rearrangement joins TRBV11-3 to TRBJ1-1; 8 bases map to TRBD1. J was trimmed by 3 bases and V by 5 bases; bases with no gene match: 5. Germline V gene lookup returns CDR1 SGHNT and CDR2 YENEEA. This CDR3 is 14 amino acids long.

The chain has TRBV18 and TRBJ2-7, with D possibly matching TRBD2 (5 bases). Germline CDR1 and CDR2: KGHSH and LQKENI. This CDR3 is built from 13 residues. V shed 3 bases and J shed 5 bases, with 11 bases lying between them. The CDR3 DNA reads as TGTGCCAGCTCACCGTCTTCGGAGGACGAGCAGTACTTC. Protein sequence: CASSPSSEDEQYF.

The chain links TRBV9 to TRBJ2-1; the D gene is possibly TRBD1 (6 bases). Germline CDR1 reads SGDLS; CDR2 reads YYNGEE. Trimming left V 0 bases short and J 2 bases short, with 9 bases between. The CDR3 totals 15 residues. CDR3 coding DNA: TGTGCCAGCAGCGTAGCACAGGGCCCCTACAATGAGCAGTTCTTC. It specifies CASSVAQGPYNEQFF.

The chain uses TRBV5-1 and TRBJ1-1; D is unresolved. This CDR3 is built from 13 residues. V was pared by 4 bases and J by 7 bases, with 14 bases between. Germline V lookup: CDR1 SGHRS, CDR2 YFSETQ. This CDR3 reads CASSLGSRSEAFF. In nucleotides, the CDR3 is TGCGCCAGCAGCCTGGGATCGAGGAGTGAAGCTTTCTTT.

CDR3 region: CASSPGLGADYGYTF. CDR3 bases: TGTGCCAGTAGTCCTGGGCTGGGGGCCGACTATGGCTACACCTTC. The chain couples TRBV19 to TRBJ1-2; a possible D gene is TRBD1 (6 bases). The CDR3 is 15 amino acids. CDR1 is LNHDA, CDR2 SQIVND, per germline (reference sequence). Trimming pared 5 bases from V and 3 bases from J, leaving 16 bases between.

The chain carries TRBV21-1 and TRBJ1-6; the table's D call of TRBD1 was not tested on the DNA. TRBV21-1 counts as a pseudogene. The CDR3 is 16 residues long. This chain's CDR3 is CASSKARQGNTSPLHF. CDR3 DNA sequence: TGTGCCAGCAGCAAAGCCCGACAGGGGAATACTTCACCCCTCCACTTT.

V and J are TRBV19 and TRBJ1-2; D is possibly TRBD1 (5 bases). The germline V gene encodes CDR1 LNHDA and CDR2 SQIVND (reference sequence). The CDR3 length is 13 residues. Trimming removed 6 bases at V and 4 bases at J, with 12 bases between. CDR3 DNA: TGTGCCAGTAGCCGGGAGGGGAGCTATGGCTACACCTTC. This sequence encodes CASSREGSYGYTF.

V usage is TRBV24-1 and J usage is TRBJ2-1, with 8 positions matching TRBD1. CDR1 is KGHDR, CDR2 SFDVKD, per germline. CDR3 length: 15 residues. Trimming cost V 4 bases and J 7 bases; bases outside gene matches: 8. CDR3 sequence (DNA): TGTGCCACCAGTGACCCCCGACAGGGGTTGAATGAGCAGTTCTTC. It is translated as CATSDPRQGLNEQFF.

V gene TRBV19 combines with J gene TRBJ1-5, with a tentative D call TRBD1 (6 bases). Germline V gives CDR1 LNHDA, CDR2 SQIVND (reference sequence). V gave up 3 bases and J gave up 7 bases, with 13 bases separating them. The CDR3 runs to 14 residues. CDR3 sequence (DNA): TGTGCCAGTAGTATTGTGGCAGGGGAGCAGCCCCAGCATTTT. It is translated as CASSIVAGEQPQHF.

The chain is built from TRBV5-4 and TRBJ2-2; D gene ambiguous. Germline V lookup: CDR1 SGHNT, CDR2 YYREEE (reference sequence). Trimming stripped 0 bases from V and 3 bases from J, with 9 bases between. The CDR3 has 15 residues. The CDR3 sequence is CASSLGLGYTGELFF. CDR3 in DNA: TGTGCCAGCAGCTTGGGACTTGGGTACACCGGGGAGCTGTTTTTT.

Only a few counts were recorded for this clone. The V gene is TRBV12-5, the J gene TRBJ2-1, with TRBD1 matching over 9 bases. V was pared by 5 bases and J by 6 bases, with 8 bases of the junction left unmatched. CDR1 and CDR2 from the germline V gene are LGHNT and FRNRAP. The CDR3 is 15 residues long. As DNA, the CDR3 is TGTGCTAGTGGTATAACAGGGGGCTTTATCAATGAGCAGTTCTTC. Translating it yields CASGITGGFINEQFF.

J is TRBJ2-4 and V is TRBV10-3; 14 positions match TRBD2. CDR1 and CDR2 from the germline V gene are ENHRY and SYGVKD. The CDR3 is made up of 18 amino acids. V dropped 6 bases and J dropped 2; count of bases not matched to a gene: 9. CDR3 DNA: TGTGCCATCAGCTTGGGACTAGCGGGGGTCCCCCCCAAAAACATTCAGTACTTC. Translation: CAISLGLAGVPPKNIQYF.

The chain joins TRBV2 to TRBJ1-5; TRBD1 matches 9 bases. In germline, CDR1 is SNHLY, CDR2 FYNNEI. The length of the CDR3 is 16 residues. The junction had 7 bases not matched to a gene; V was cut back by 7 bases and J by 0 bases. The CDR3 sequence: CASMGRQGDSNQPQHF. For the CDR3, the DNA is TGTGCCAGCATGGGGAGACAGGGGGATAGCAATCAGCCCCAGCATTTT.

This chain uses TRBV3-1 (or the pseudogene TRBV3-2) with TRBJ2-3; D is unclear. Germline V lookup: CDR1 LGHDT, CDR2 YNNKEL (reference sequence). V shed 4 bases and J shed 6 bases, with 11 bases lying between them. This CDR3 region has 13 residues. The CDR3: CASSLPFSDTQYF. DNA of the CDR3: TGTGCCAGCAGCCTCCCCTTTTCCGATACGCAGTATTTT.

The chain links TRBV7-6 to TRBJ2-1, with 9 nucleotides matching TRBD2. The CDR3 totals 16 residues. Unmatched junction bases numbered 6, after V lost 5 bases and J lost 1 base. Germline CDR1 reads SGHVS; CDR2 reads FNYEAQ. The CDR3 reads CASSAEGLASYNEQFF. In DNA, the CDR3 is TGTGCCAGCAGCGCCGAGGGACTAGCATCCTACAATGAGCAGTTCTTC.

This clone was observed a single time. V usage is TRBV15 and J usage is TRBJ2-7, with TRBD1 identical over 8 bases. This CDR3 region has 16 residues. The junction had 9 bases not matched to a gene; V was cut back by 1 base and J by 4 bases. The germline CDR1 and CDR2 sequences are LNHNV and YYDKDF (reference sequence). Here the CDR3 reads CATSRGTGGIFYEQYF. The CDR3 coding sequence is TGTGCCACCAGCAGAGGCACAGGGGGAATTTTTTACGAGCAGTACTTC.

With regard to this clone: Other nucleotide sequences from this sample produce the same CDR3. The chain couples TRBV19 to TRBJ1-5; no definite D call. Germline lookup yields CDR1 LNHDA and CDR2 SQIVND (reference sequence). The CDR3 sequence is 12 residues long. Trimming removed 3 bases from V and 6 bases from J, with 6 bases in between. CDR3 region: CASSIRGQPQHF. CDR3 DNA sequence: TGTGCCAGTAGTATTCGGGGTCAGCCCCAGCATTTT. The full variable domain, its missing parts supplied by reference TRBV19 and TRBJ1-5, is DGGITQSPKYLFRKEGQNVTLSCEQNLNHDAMYWYRQDPGQGLRLIYYSQIVNDFQKGDIAEGYSVSREKKESFPLTVTSAQKNPTAFYLCASSIRGQPQHFGDGTRLSIL.

CDR3 nucleotides: TGCGCCAGCAGCCAAGATCAGGGGACGGGGCTGAAAGAGACCCAGTACTTC. Protein sequence: CASSQDQGTGLKETQYF. The rearrangement uses TRBV4-1 and TRBJ2-5; possibly TRBD1 for D (6 bases). CDR3 length: 17 amino acids. CDR1 is MGHRA and CDR2 is YSYEKL in the germline V gene. Between the trimmed V and J ends, which lost 0 bases and 3 bases, there was a span of 17 bases.

The DNA of the CDR3 is TGTGCCAGCAGTGAAGGGGGGACAGGGGGAAGCTATGGCTACACCTTC. Its translation is CASSEGGTGGSYGYTF. The V and J genes are TRBV6-1 and TRBJ1-2; 11 bases fit TRBD1. V shed 1 base, J shed 4 bases, and the junction held 5 bases outside the gene matches. This CDR3 region has 16 residues. Germline lookup yields CDR1 MNHNS and CDR2 SASEGT.

This chain links TRBV12-5 with TRBJ2-2; 8 bases map to TRBD1. The J segment lost 5 bases and the V segment lost 9 bases, leaving 8 bases of the junction unmatched. This CDR3 has 14 residues. The V gene's germline CDR1 is LGHNT and CDR2 FRNRAP. As DNA, the CDR3 is TGTGCTAGCTCGAAGGGACAGGCAACCGGGGAGCTGTTTTTT. Protein sequence: CASSKGQATGELFF.

The chain has TRBV18 and TRBJ1-2, with 7 positions matching TRBD1. This CDR3 contains 15 residues. The germline gives CDR1 KGHSH, CDR2 LQKENI. V was pared by 4 bases and J by 3 bases, with 8 bases of the junction left unmatched. The CDR3 DNA is TGTGCCAGCTCACAAGGCAGGGGGGCGGACTATGGCTACACCTTC. It is translated as CASSQGRGADYGYTF.

The chain couples TRBV27 to TRBJ1-2, with 7 bases aligning to TRBD1. V shed 6 bases, J shed 6 bases, and the junction held 10 bases outside the gene matches. This CDR3 contains 14 residues. Per germline, CDR1 MNHEY and CDR2 SMNVEV (reference sequence). The DNA for the CDR3 is TGTGCCAGCAGCAAACAGGGGTTCGAGGATGGCTACACCTTC. Translated, it gives CASSKQGFEDGYTF.

This chain joins TRBV19 and TRBJ1-5; D unclear. This CDR3 contains 16 residues. Germline CDR1 reads LNHDA; CDR2 reads SQIVND (reference sequence). Trimming shortened V by 0 bases and J by 3 bases, and 12 bases separated the two germline ends. The CDR3, as DNA: TGTGCCAGTAGTATAGAGGGCTTGGGCCCCAATCAGCCCCAGCATTTT. Translated: CASSIEGLGPNQPQHF. The full variable domain, rest sourced from reference TRBV19 and TRBJ1-5, is DGGITQSPKYLFRKEGQNVTLSCEQNLNHDAMYWYRQDPGQGLRLIYYSQIVNDFQKGDIAEGYSVSREKKESFPLTVTSAQKNPTAFYLCASSIEGLGPNQPQHFGDGTRLSIL.